This T cell receptor (beta chain) was recorded in a study of CXCR3-negative and CXCR3-positive naive CD8 T cells. Libraries were UMI-labeled 5' RACE TRB cDNA. TCRdb processed the 5' RACE reads again and assigns one entry to each CDR3 protein, with no DNA. The listing records about 41,000 distinct CDR3 sequences. CDR3 size: 15 residues. CDR1 is MRHNA and CDR2 is SNTAGT in the germline V gene. J is TRBJ2-3 and V is TRBV6-4; the TRBD1 assignment by TCRdb is unverifiable without DNA. Material: memory CD8+ T cells from blood. The clonotype originates from a human donor in good health. Some clones in this sample may be carry-over from other donors' samples. The CDR3 region is CASSEGQISTDTQYF.